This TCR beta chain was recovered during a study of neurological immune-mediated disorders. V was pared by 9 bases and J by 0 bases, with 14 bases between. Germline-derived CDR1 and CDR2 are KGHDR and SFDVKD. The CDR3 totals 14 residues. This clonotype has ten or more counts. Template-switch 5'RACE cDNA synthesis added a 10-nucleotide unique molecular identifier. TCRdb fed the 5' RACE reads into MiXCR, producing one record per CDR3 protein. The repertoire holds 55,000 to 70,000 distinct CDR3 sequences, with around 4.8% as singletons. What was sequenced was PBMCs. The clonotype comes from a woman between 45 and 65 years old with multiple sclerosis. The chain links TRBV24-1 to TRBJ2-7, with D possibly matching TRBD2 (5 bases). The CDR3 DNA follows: TGTGCCACCTCCCGAGGAGGCCGCTCCTACGAGCAGTACTTC. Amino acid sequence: CATSRGGRSYEQYF.